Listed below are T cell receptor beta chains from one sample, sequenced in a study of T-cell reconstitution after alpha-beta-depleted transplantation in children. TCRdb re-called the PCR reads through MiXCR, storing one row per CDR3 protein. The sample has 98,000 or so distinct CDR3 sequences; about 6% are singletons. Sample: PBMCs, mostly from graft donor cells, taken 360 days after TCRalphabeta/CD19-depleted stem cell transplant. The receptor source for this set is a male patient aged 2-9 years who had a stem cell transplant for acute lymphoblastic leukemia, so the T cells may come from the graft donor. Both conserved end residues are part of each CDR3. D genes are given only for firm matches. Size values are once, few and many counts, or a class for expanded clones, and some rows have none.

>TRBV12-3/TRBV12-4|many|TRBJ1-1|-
CASSPWGGDEAFF
TGTGCCAGCAGCCCATGGGGGGGGGATGAAGCTTTCTTT
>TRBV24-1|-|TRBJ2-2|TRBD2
CATSPGGDTGELFF
TGTGCCACCTCCCCGGGAGGGGACACCGGGGAGCTGTTTTTT
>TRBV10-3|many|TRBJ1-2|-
CAISDPRRGRDYTF
TGTGCCATCAGTGACCCTCGGCGGGGAAGGGACTACACCTTC
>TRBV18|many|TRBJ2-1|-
CASSPPRGTPYNEQFF
TGTGCCAGCTCACCACCACGGGGCACTCCCTACAATGAGCAGTTCTTC
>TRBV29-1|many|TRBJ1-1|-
CSVGQGIEAFF
TGCAGCGTTGGGCAGGGGATTGAAGCTTTCTTT
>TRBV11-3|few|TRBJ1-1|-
CASSLDQASKSTEAFF
TGTGCCAGCAGCTTAGATCAAGCCAGCAAGTCCACTGAAGCTTTCTTT
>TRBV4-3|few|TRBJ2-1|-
CASSQPLRGGISYNEQFF
TGCGCCAGCAGCCAACCCCTCAGAGGGGGGATCTCCTACAATGAGCAGTTCTTC
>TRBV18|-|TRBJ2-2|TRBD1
CASSPLTGPNTGELFF
TGTGCCAGCTCACCATTGACAGGGCCGAACACCGGGGAGCTGTTTTTT
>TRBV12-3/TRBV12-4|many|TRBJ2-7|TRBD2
CASSLEDRASGRGHEQYF
TGTGCCAGCAGTTTAGAGGATAGGGCTAGCGGGAGAGGCCACGAGCAGTACTTC
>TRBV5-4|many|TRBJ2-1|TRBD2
CASSFLAGVHNEQFF
TGTGCCAGCAGTTTTTTGGCGGGAGTTCACAATGAGCAGTTCTTC
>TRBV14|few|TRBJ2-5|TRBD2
CASSQPGTSGPLGGETQYF
TGTGCCAGCAGCCAACCCGGGACTAGCGGGCCCCTAGGGGGAGAGACCCAGTACTTC
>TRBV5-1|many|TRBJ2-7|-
CASSFPGHAREQYF
TGCGCCAGCAGCTTTCCGGGACATGCCCGGGAGCAGTACTTC
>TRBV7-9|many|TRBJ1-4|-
CASSAPGHGEKLFF
TGTGCCAGCAGCGCGCCGGGACATGGGGAAAAACTGTTTTTT
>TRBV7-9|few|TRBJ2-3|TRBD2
CASSPRTRRDTQYF
TGTGCCAGCAGCCCGCGGACTAGACGAGATACGCAGTATTTT
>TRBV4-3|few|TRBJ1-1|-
CASSQGGGNTEAFF
TGCGCCAGCAGCCAAGGTGGGGGGAACACTGAAGCTTTCTTT
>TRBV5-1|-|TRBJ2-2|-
CASSSTLAESNTGELFF
TGCGCCAGCAGCTCGACCTTAGCTGAGTCGAACACCGGGGAGCTGTTTTTT
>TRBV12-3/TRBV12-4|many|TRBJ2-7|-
CASSPRDGSSYEQYF
TGTGCCAGCAGTCCAAGGGACGGTAGCTCCTACGAGCAGTACTTC
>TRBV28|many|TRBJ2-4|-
CASSTLDIQYF
TGTGCCAGCAGCACCCTAGACATTCAGTACTTC
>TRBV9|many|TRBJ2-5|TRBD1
CASSVGRGRRETQYF
TGTGCCAGCAGCGTAGGAAGGGGGCGGCGAGAGACCCAGTACTTC
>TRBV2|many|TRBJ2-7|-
CASSRYEQYF
TGTGCCAGCAGCCGGTACGAGCAGTACTTC
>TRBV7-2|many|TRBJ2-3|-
CASSLVTQYF
TGTGCCAGCAGCTTAGTCACGCAGTATTTT
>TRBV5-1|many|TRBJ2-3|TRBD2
CASSFRRLAGPDTQYF
TGCGCCAGCAGCTTCAGGAGACTAGCGGGACCCGATACGCAGTATTTT
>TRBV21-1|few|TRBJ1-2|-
CASSVRDRGYGYTF
TGTGCCAGCAGCGTCCGGGACAGGGGTTATGGCTACACCTTC
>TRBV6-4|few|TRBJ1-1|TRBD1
CASSGGTGGEAFF
TGTGCCAGCAGTGGGGGGACAGGGGGAGAAGCTTTCTTT
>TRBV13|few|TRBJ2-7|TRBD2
CASSLRLAGVEQYF
TGTGCCAGCAGCTTAAGGCTAGCGGGAGTCGAGCAGTACTTC
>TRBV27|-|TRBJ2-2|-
CASSLVGDTGELFF
TGTGCCAGCAGTTTAGTGGGAGACACCGGGGAGCTGTTTTTT
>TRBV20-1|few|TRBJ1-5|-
CSAPGSNQPQHF
TGCAGTGCCCCAGGTTCAAATCAGCCCCAGCATTTT
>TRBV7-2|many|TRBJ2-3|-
CASTLGGSTDTQYF
TGTGCCAGCACCTTGGGTGGGTCAACAGATACGCAGTATTTT
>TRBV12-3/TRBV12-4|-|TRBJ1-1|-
CASSLGAVTEAFF
TGTGCCAGCAGTTTGGGCGCCGTAACTGAAGCTTTCTTT
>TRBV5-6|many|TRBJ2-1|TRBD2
CASSLESGALRNEQFF
TGTGCCAGCAGCTTGGAAAGCGGGGCGTTGAGGAATGAGCAGTTCTTC
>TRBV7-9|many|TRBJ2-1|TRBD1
CASSTDRGRGNEQFF
TGTGCCAGCAGCACCGACAGGGGTCGAGGCAATGAGCAGTTCTTC
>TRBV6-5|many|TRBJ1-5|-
CASSGRGYSNQPQHF
TGTGCCAGCAGCGGTCGGGGTTATAGCAATCAGCCCCAGCATTTT
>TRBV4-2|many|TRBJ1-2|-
CASSQGPKGGSGYGYTF
TGTGCCAGCAGCCAAGGACCAAAAGGTGGATCGGGGTATGGCTACACCTTC
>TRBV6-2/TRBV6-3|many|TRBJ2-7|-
CASSYPLQYEQYF
TGTGCCAGCAGTTACCCCCTACAGTACGAGCAGTACTTC
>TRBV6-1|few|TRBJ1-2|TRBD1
CASRRGGQGDYGYTF
TGTGCCAGCCGCCGAGGAGGACAGGGAGACTATGGCTACACCTTC
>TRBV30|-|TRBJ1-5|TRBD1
CAWSAGGQGNQPQHF
TGTGCCTGGAGTGCGGGTGGACAGGGTAATCAGCCCCAGCATTTT
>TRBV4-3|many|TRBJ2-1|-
CASSQQLAYEQFF
TGCGCCAGCAGCCAACAACTAGCATATGAGCAGTTCTTC
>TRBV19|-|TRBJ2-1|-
CASSNLGNEQFF
TGTGCCAGTAGTAATCTGGGCAATGAGCAGTTCTTC
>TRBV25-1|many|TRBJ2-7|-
CASSETDSYEQYF
TGTGCCAGCAGTGAGACGGACTCCTACGAGCAGTACTTC
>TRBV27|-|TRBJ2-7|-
CASSLCQQYVGPYGCEQYF
-
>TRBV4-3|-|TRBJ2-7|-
CASSLEGAGSYEQYF
TGCGCCAGCAGCCTGGAGGGGGCCGGCTCCTACGAGCAGTACTTC
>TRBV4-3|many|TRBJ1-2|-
CASSHAGTHYGYTF
TGCGCCAGCAGCCATGCCGGGACACATTATGGCTACACCTTC
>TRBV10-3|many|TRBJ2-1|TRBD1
CAISSGTGMNEQFF
TGTGCCATCAGCTCCGGGACAGGGATGAATGAGCAGTTCTTC
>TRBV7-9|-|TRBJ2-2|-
CVSSLATTGELFF
TGTGTCAGCAGCTTAGCTACCACCGGGGAGCTGTTTTTT
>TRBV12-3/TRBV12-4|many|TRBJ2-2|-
CASTSNTGELFF
TGTGCCAGCACCTCTAACACCGGGGAGCTGTTTTTT
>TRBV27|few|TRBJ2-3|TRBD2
CASSFLLAGGTDTQYF
TGTGCCAGCAGTTTCCTACTAGCGGGGGGCACAGATACGCAGTATTTT
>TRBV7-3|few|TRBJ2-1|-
CASSLPRQGTRNEQFF
TGTGCCAGCAGCTTACCTCGGCAGGGGACGAGAAATGAGCAGTTCTTC
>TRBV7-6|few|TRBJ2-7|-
CASSLGGAGYEQYF
TGTGCCAGCAGCTTAGGGGGGGCTGGCTACGAGCAGTACTTC
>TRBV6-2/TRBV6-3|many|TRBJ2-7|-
CASGSGVHYEQYF
TGTGCCAGCGGGTCGGGAGTGCACTACGAGCAGTACTTC
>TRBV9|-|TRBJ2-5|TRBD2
CASSVRAGGAETQYF
TGTGCCAGCAGCGTTAGAGCGGGAGGAGCAGAGACCCAGTACTTC
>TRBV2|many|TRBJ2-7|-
CASSFDQGLLEEQYF
TGTGCCAGCAGCTTCGACCAGGGCCTACTCGAGGAGCAGTACTTC
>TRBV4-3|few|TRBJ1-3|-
CASSQDYGGGMLSGNTIYF
TGCGCCAGCAGCCAAGATTACGGGGGCGGAATGCTTTCTGGAAACACCATATATTTT
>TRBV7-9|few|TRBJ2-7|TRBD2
CASSRGGLSSYEQYF
TGTGCCAGCAGCCGGGGGGGGTTGAGCTCCTACGAGCAGTACTTC
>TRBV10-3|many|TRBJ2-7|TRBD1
CATWDSPYEQYF
TGTGCCACCTGGGACAGTCCCTACGAGCAGTACTTC
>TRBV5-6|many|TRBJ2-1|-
CASSFPDTYNEQFF
TGTGCCAGCAGCTTCCCGGACACCTACAATGAGCAGTTCTTC
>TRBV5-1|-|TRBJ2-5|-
CASSLADWGRGKETQYF
TGCGCCAGCAGCTTGGCCGATTGGGGCAGGGGTAAAGAGACCCAGTACTTC
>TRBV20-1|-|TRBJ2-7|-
CSARGRSGVRVEQYF
TGCAGTGCTAGAGGGCGGTCGGGGGTCCGGGTCGAGCAGTACTTC
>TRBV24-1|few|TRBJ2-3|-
CATSGKGRPDTQYF
TGTGCCACCAGTGGTAAAGGAAGGCCAGATACGCAGTATTTT